This TCR beta chain was identified during a study of T-cell reconstitution after alpha-beta-depleted transplantation in children. Findings of the study overall: There were some patients whose high TCRbeta diversity at day 60 came from surviving recipient T cells and thymic progenitors. T-cell numbers and diversity, one year after transplant, stemmed largely from T cells that were newly produced.

The TCRbeta library incorporated unique molecular identifiers. MiXCR, applied by TCRdb to the PCR reads, yields one record per CDR3 protein. The sample comprises roughly 490,000 distinct CDR3 sequences, about an eighth of which are singletons, and 12% to 15% rests with the top ten. On this clonotype itself: Antigen: not known.

V was pared by 6 bases and J by 5 bases, with 8 bases of the junction left unmatched. The CDR3 contains 17 residues. The sequencing used PBMCs, mostly from graft donor cells, collected 180 days after TCRalphabeta/CD19-depleted stem cell transplant. The origin of this receptor is a female patient under 10 years old who had a stem cell transplant for aplastic anemia, so the T cells may come from the graft donor. The chain carries TRBV12-3 or TRBV12-4 and TRBJ2-1, with 15 nucleotides matching TRBD2. The CDR3 nucleotides read TGTGCCAGCAGCCGCCAGTGGACTAGCGGGGGGGACAATGAGCAGTTCTTC. Translating it yields CASSRQWTSGGDNEQFF.